One and the same sample provided the 18 T cell receptor beta chains below, sequenced in a study of human versus mouse CDR3 diversity and MHC coevolution. The table came from immunoSEQ multiplex PCR; TCRdb's copy has only in-frame clones and leaves some out. The table has about 83,000 clones, 85% to 95% seen once. The sample was naive CD4+ T cells from blood. Subset defined: CD45RO-negative CD62L-positive naive CD4 T cells. The receptors here all came from a person between 25 and 70 years old in good health.

The chain has TRBV19 and TRBJ2-3; TRBD2 might be the D (5 bases). Germline CDR1 reads LNHDA; CDR2 reads SQIVND (reference sequence). This CDR3 has 16 residues. V dropped 3 bases and J dropped 4 bases, with 17 bases sitting between them. This CDR3 is CASSIARWAGADTQYF. The CDR3 DNA reads TGTGCCAGTAGTATCGCCCGGTGGGCGGGCGCAGATACGCAGTATTTT. The variable domain in full, with the rest retrieved from reference TRBV19 and TRBJ2-3, is DGGITQSPKYLFRKEGQNVTLSCEQNLNHDAMYWYRQDPGQGLRLIYYSQIVNDFQKGDIAEGYSVSREKKESFPLTVTSAQKNPTAFYLCASSIARWAGADTQYFGPGTRLTVL.

The gene calls are TRBV10-1 and TRBJ1-1; possible D gene TRBD1, 5 bases. The CDR3 consists of 14 residues. Germline lookup yields CDR1 WNHNN and CDR2 SYGVQD (reference sequence). Between the trimmed V and J ends, which lost 3 bases and 4 bases, there was a span of 12 bases. CDR3 sequence (DNA): TGCGCCAGCAGTGAAAATTCAGGGTTCACTGAAGCTTTCTTT. Its translation: CASSENSGFTEAFF.

This chain uses TRBV2 with TRBJ2-5; 13 bases are shared with TRBD2. The J segment lost 5 bases and the V segment lost 4 bases, leaving 4 bases of the junction unmatched. CDR1 and CDR2 from the germline V gene are SNHLY and FYNNEI. The CDR3 consists of 15 residues. The CDR3 protein is CASSVLAGGLETQYF. The CDR3 bases are TGTGCCAGCAGTGTACTAGCGGGGGGGTTGGAGACCCAGTACTTC.

As to this clone: The junction shows a germline mismatch at one end, possibly a read error. This chain uses TRBV7-9 with TRBJ2-2; 10 nucleotides line up with TRBD2. Germline V gives CDR1 SEHNR, CDR2 FQNEAQ (reference sequence). The CDR3 length is 15 residues. CDR3 loop: CASSVAGGRNGELFF. CDR3 nucleotides: TGTGCCAGCAGCGTAGCGGGAGGAAGGAACGGGGAGCTGTTTTTT.

The V gene is TRBV2, the J gene TRBJ2-4, with unresolved D. This CDR3 contains 14 residues. Germline V gives CDR1 SNHLY, CDR2 FYNNEI. The V end lost 1 base, the J end lost 0 bases, and 4 bases lay between the germline ends. CDR3 protein: CASSEGLAKNIQYF. The CDR3 nucleotides read TGTGCCAGCAGTGAAGGGCTAGCCAAAAACATTCAGTACTTC.

This clone was seen a single time. The sample carries other DNA sequences with the same CDR3. The V gene is TRBV30, the J gene TRBJ1-3, with 9 bases aligning to TRBD1. The CDR3 is made up of 12 amino acids. V dropped 5 bases and J dropped 4; count of bases not matched to a gene: 0. The V gene's germline CDR1 is GTSNPN and CDR2 SVGIG (reference sequence). The CDR3 loop is CAWGTGGNTIYF. The CDR3 coding sequence is TGTGCCTGGGGGACAGGGGGAAACACCATATATTTT.

The rearrangement uses TRBV6-1 and TRBJ2-6; D unclear. This CDR3 region has 19 residues. Trimming removed 0 bases at V and 0 bases at J, with 15 bases between. CDR1 is MNHNS, CDR2 SASEGT, per germline. CDR3 sequence reads: CASSEAHGDVHSGANVLTF. In DNA, the CDR3 is TGTGCCAGCAGTGAAGCGCATGGAGACGTACACTCTGGGGCCAACGTCCTGACTTTC.

V gene TRBV6-9 combines with J gene TRBJ2-7, with 7 bases aligning to TRBD1. Germline assignment: CDR1 MNHGY and CDR2 SVAAGI. The CDR3 is 16 amino acids. V trimming: 6 bases; J trimming: 5 bases; junction bases outside the gene matches: 16. The CDR3: CASSLLDDRAGDEQYF. CDR3 DNA sequence: TGTGCCAGCAGCTTACTTGATGACAGGGCCGGCGACGAGCAGTACTTC.

Note on this clone: One end of the junction varies from germline; a read error may be responsible. The sample holds other DNA sequences that translate to the same CDR3. DNA of the CDR3: TGTGCCAGCTCGCCACCCGTTCGACAGGCCACTGAAGCTTTCTTT. Translating it yields CASSPPVRQATEAFF. J is TRBJ1-1 and V is TRBV18, with D possibly being TRBD1 (6 bases). CDR1 is KGHSH and CDR2 is LQKENI in the germline V gene. This CDR3 is built from 15 residues.

The J gene is TRBJ1-4, the V gene TRBV5-1, with 10 bases that match TRBD1. The ends lost 4 bases at V and 7 bases at J; junction bases unmatched: 7. The CDR3 sequence is 15 residues long. Looked up from germline, CDR1 is SGHRS and CDR2 is YFSETQ. CDR3 loop: CASSHLTGGGEKLFF. CDR3 bases: TGCGCCAGCAGCCACCTGACAGGGGGCGGTGAAAAACTGTTTTTT.

V and J are TRBV18 and TRBJ2-7; TRBD1 aligns across 7 bases. J gave up 2 bases and V 4 bases, and 2 bases lay outside the gene matches. Germline CDR1 KGHSH, CDR2 LQKENI. The CDR3 runs 13 residues. The CDR3 reads CASSRDRAYEQYF. The CDR3 coding sequence is TGTGCCAGCTCACGGGACAGAGCCTACGAGCAGTACTTC.

This chain links TRBV7-9 with TRBJ1-1; D is unclear. Germline CDR1 reads SEHNR; CDR2 reads FQNEAQ (reference sequence). This CDR3 spans 14 amino acids. Trimming pared 4 bases from V and 6 bases from J, leaving 15 bases between. The CDR3 spells CASSSRERGAEAFF. The CDR3 DNA follows: TGTGCCAGCAGCTCCCGGGAGAGAGGCGCTGAAGCTTTCTTT.

This clone has a handful of counts. The gene calls are TRBV7-6 and TRBJ1-3; no clear D. Germline CDR1 and CDR2: SGHVS and FNYEAQ. V lost 6 bases to trimming and J lost 2 bases, with 14 bases between them. The CDR3 length is 15 residues. The DNA of the CDR3 is TGTGCCAGCAGGTCAGCGGTGAGTCCTGGAAACACCATATATTTT. As protein: CASRSAVSPGNTIYF. Full variable domain (outside the CDR3, taken from reference TRBV7-6 and TRBJ1-3): GAGVSQSPRYKVTKRGQDVALRCDPISGHVSLYWYRQALGQGPEFLTYFNYEAQQDKSGLPNDRFSAERPEGSISTLTIQRTEQRDSAMYRCASRSAVSPGNTIYFGEGSWLTVV.

This rearrangement joins TRBV5-1 to TRBJ2-1, with 10 nucleotides matching TRBD2. Germline loops: CDR1 SGHRS, CDR2 YFSETQ. Germline trimming cut 3 bases from V and 8 bases from J; bases unmatched to any gene: 11. CDR3 size: 16 residues. The DNA of the CDR3 is TGCGCCAGCAGCTGGAGGCCTAGCGGGAGCGAGGATGAGCAGTTCTTC. Amino acids: CASSWRPSGSEDEQFF. The full variable domain, with the rest looked up from reference TRBV5-1 and TRBJ2-1, is KAGVTQTPRYLIKTRGQQVTLSCSPISGHRSVSWYQQTPGQGLQFLFEYFSETQRNKGNFPGRFSGRQFSNSRSEMNVSTLELGDSALYLCASSWRPSGSEDEQFFGPGTRLTVL.

The sample holds a few counts of this clone. The chain recombines TRBV19 with TRBJ2-3; possible D gene TRBD1, 6 bases. CDR1 and CDR2 (germline): LNHDA, SQIVND (reference sequence). The CDR3 consists of 12 residues. V lost 5 bases to trimming and J lost 6 bases, with 9 bases between them. The CDR3 region is CASSSRGDTQYF. As DNA, the CDR3 is TGTGCCAGTAGTTCGAGGGGGGATACGCAGTATTTT.

DNA for the CDR3: TGTGCCAGCAGCGCACACCCCCGGGGGGCGGATACGCAGTATTTT. It is translated as CASSAHPRGADTQYF. This chain uses TRBV2 with TRBJ2-3; D is possibly TRBD2 (7 bases). V lost 6 bases to trimming and J lost 6 bases, with 19 bases between them. This CDR3 region has 15 residues. Per germline, CDR1 SNHLY and CDR2 FYNNEI.

The rearrangement links TRBV30 to TRBJ2-7; 9 nucleotides match TRBD2. Germline V gene lookup returns CDR1 GTSNPN and CDR2 SVGIG (reference sequence). This CDR3 contains 15 residues. Trimming cost V 3 bases and J 2 bases; bases outside gene matches: 8. CDR3 in amino acids: CAWRGTSGPTYEQYF. The DNA of the CDR3 is TGTGCCTGGAGGGGCACTAGCGGGCCGACCTACGAGCAGTACTTC.

The chain uses TRBV19 and TRBJ2-7; 7 nucleotides match TRBD1. Germline V gene sequence: CDR1 LNHDA, CDR2 SQIVND (reference sequence). After removal of 5 bases from V and 3 bases from J, the junction contained 4 bases not matched to a gene. The CDR3 contains 13 residues. CDR3 in amino acids: CASSRRDSYEQYF. CDR3 nucleotides: TGTGCCAGTAGTCGCCGGGACAGCTACGAGCAGTACTTC. The variable domain in full, with the rest retrieved from reference TRBV19 and TRBJ2-7, is DGGITQSPKYLFRKEGQNVTLSCEQNLNHDAMYWYRQDPGQGLRLIYYSQIVNDFQKGDIAEGYSVSREKKESFPLTVTSAQKNPTAFYLCASSRRDSYEQYFGPGTRLTVT.